The 25 T cell receptor beta chains below come from one sample, sequenced in a study of T cells after yellow fever vaccination. TCRdb itself ran the 5' RACE reads through MiXCR, one entry per CDR3 protein. The table shows around 360,000 distinct CDR3 sequences, with around 10% occurring only once. The source material was PBMCs, sampled on the day of the first yellow fever vaccination. These receptors were obtained from a man between 18 and 29 years old who received the YFV17D yellow fever vaccine.

The genes are TRBV20-1 and TRBJ2-7; 9 positions agree with TRBD1. The CDR3 spans 14 residues. Germline trimming cut 4 bases from V and 5 bases from J; bases unmatched to any gene: 9. In germline, CDR1 is DFQATT, CDR2 SNEGSKA (reference sequence). The CDR3 loop reads CSAILQGAQNEQYF. The CDR3 DNA reads TGCAGTGCTATCCTACAGGGGGCGCAGAACGAGCAGTACTTC.

This chain uses TRBV5-5 with TRBJ1-1; D uncertain. The CDR3 loop spans 15 amino acids. From germline, CDR1 is SGHKS and CDR2 YYEKEE (reference sequence). V shed 3 bases and J shed 6 bases, with 18 bases lying between them. Written as DNA, the CDR3 is TGTGCCAGCAGCTACAGCCTCCATTATTTAGCTGAAGCTTTCTTT. It yields the protein CASSYSLHYLAEAFF.

This clonotype was counted between two and nine times. The chain carries TRBV7-9 and TRBJ2-2; no firm D call. This CDR3 contains 14 residues. Germline V gene lookup returns CDR1 SEHNR and CDR2 FQNEAQ (reference sequence). V was clipped by 3 bases and J by 1 base, with 6 bases between them. The CDR3 here is CASSFVRNTGELFF. In DNA form, the CDR3 reads TGTGCCAGCAGCTTTGTCAGGAACACCGGGGAGCTGTTTTTT.

This chain uses TRBV7-2 with TRBJ1-1; D ambiguous. Germline V gene sequence: CDR1 SGHTA, CDR2 FQGNSA. Trimming pared 2 bases from V and 3 bases from J, leaving 10 bases between. This CDR3 is built from 14 residues. The CDR3 bases are TGTGCCAGCAGCTTAAATAGTGGGGACACTGAAGCTTTCTTT. It codes for CASSLNSGDTEAFF.

The chain combines TRBV14 with TRBJ2-7, with D perhaps matching TRBD1 (5 bases). Germline CDR1 SGHDN, CDR2 FVKESK. The CDR3 has 15 residues. The CDR3 sequence is CASSQANRTPYDQYV. CDR3 DNA sequence: TGTGCCAGCAGCCAAGCTAACAGGACCCCCTACGATCAGTACGTC.

J is TRBJ2-3 and V is TRBV7-9; 9 bases are a match to TRBD2. Germline V lookup: CDR1 SEHNR, CDR2 FQNEAQ (reference sequence). V shed 1 base and J 2 bases; nucleotides not matched to a gene: 7. The CDR3 contains 17 residues. CDR3 bases: TGTGCCAGCAGCTTAGTTCCGCCTAGCGGGGTCACAGATACGCAGTATTTT. This translates into CASSLVPPSGVTDTQYF.

The J gene is TRBJ1-1, the V gene TRBV7-9; D unresolved. Germline V gene data show CDR1 as SEHNR and CDR2 as FQNEAQ (reference sequence). This CDR3 region has 13 residues. Deletions cut 8 bases from V and 4 bases from J, with 14 bases between. CDR3 residues: CASPSLGLTEAFF. Here the CDR3 DNA reads TGTGCCAGCCCCTCCCTCGGGCTCACTGAAGCTTTCTTT. The full variable domain, rest sourced from reference TRBV7-9 and TRBJ1-1, is DTGVSQNPRHKITKRGQNVTFRCDPISEHNRLYWYRQTLGQGPEFLTYFQNEAQLEKSRLLSDRFSAERPKGSFSTLEIQRTEQGDSAMYLCASPSLGLTEAFFGQGTRLTVV.

This chain links TRBV2 with TRBJ1-5, with unresolved D. V lost 3 bases and J lost 5, with 11 bases in between. Germline V CDR1 and CDR2: SNHLY, FYNNEI. The length of the CDR3 is 14 residues. CDR3 nucleotide sequence: TGTGCCAGCAGTGAGATCAGATCGGATCAGCCCCAGCATTTT. Amino acids: CASSEIRSDQPQHF.

The rearrangement uses TRBV7-9 and TRBJ2-1, with TRBD1 as a possible D gene (5 bases). V dropped 5 bases and J dropped 0 bases, with 11 bases sitting between them. The CDR3 runs 15 residues. The germline CDR1 and CDR2 sequences are SEHNR and FQNEAQ (reference sequence). Here the CDR3 DNA reads TGTGCCAGCAGCCCTAGACAGTACTCCTACAATGAGCAGTTCTTC. Amino acid sequence: CASSPRQYSYNEQFF.

This clonotype turned up a few times. V is TRBV28 and J is TRBJ2-1; tentatively, D is TRBD1 (6 bases). V was trimmed by 6 bases and J by 0 bases, leaving 15 bases between them. CDR1 and CDR2 (germline): MDHEN, SYDVKM. The CDR3 sequence is 16 residues long. CDR3 coding DNA: TGTGCCAGCAGGCATCCAGGGGTGAGCTCCTACAATGAGCAGTTCTTC. Translating gives CASRHPGVSSYNEQFF.

V is TRBV20-1 and J is TRBJ2-5; D is uncertain. The V end lost 6 bases, the J end lost 3 bases, and 14 bases lay between the germline ends. Germline CDR1 is DFQATT and CDR2 is SNEGSKA (reference sequence). This CDR3 is built from 13 residues. CDR3 in DNA: TGCAGTGCCCCCGGGCCTGTGGAAGAGACCCAGTACTTC. This encodes CSAPGPVEETQYF.

The V and J genes are TRBV11-2 and TRBJ1-4, with TRBD1 matching over 12 bases. This CDR3 is 19 amino acids long. The germline V gene has CDR1 SGHAT and CDR2 FQNNGV. Trimming took 4 bases from V and 0 from J; bases not matched to a gene: 9. The CDR3 spells CASSSPRGQGASTNEKLFF. In DNA, the CDR3 is TGTGCCAGCAGCTCTCCCAGGGGACAGGGGGCCTCAACTAATGAAAAACTGTTTTTT.

This chain joins TRBV10-3 and TRBJ2-1, with 11 bases identical to TRBD2. Trimming took 4 bases from V and 5 from J; bases not matched to a gene: 4. This CDR3 has 15 residues. The V gene's germline CDR1 is ENHRY and CDR2 SYGVKD. CDR3 region: CAISGATSGDNEQFF. CDR3 DNA: TGTGCCATCAGTGGGGCGACTAGCGGGGACAATGAGCAGTTCTTC.

V is TRBV20-1 and J is TRBJ2-3; TRBD2 matches at 10 bases. Germline V CDR1 and CDR2: DFQATT, SNEGSKA (reference sequence). The length of the CDR3 is 13 residues. V gave up 8 bases and J gave up 1 base; unmatched junction bases: 3. The DNA for the CDR3 is TGCAGTCCTACTAGCGGGGGCACAGATACGCAGTATTTT. It yields the protein CSPTSGGTDTQYF.

This clonotype turned up a few times. The chain carries TRBV5-4 and TRBJ2-2; D possibly uses TRBD1 or TRBD2 (5 bases each). The V and J ends lost 5 bases and 0 bases respectively, with 11 bases between them. The length of the CDR3 is 15 residues. Germline CDR1 SGHNT, CDR2 YYREEE (reference sequence). The CDR3 coding sequence is TGTGCCAGCAGACTGAAGGGACCGAACACCGGGGAGCTGTTTTTT. Translated, it gives CASRLKGPNTGELFF.

This clonotype was found a few times. The J gene is TRBJ2-5, the V gene TRBV20-1; 9 nucleotides match TRBD1. Germline V gene sequence: CDR1 DFQATT, CDR2 SNEGSKA (reference sequence). The CDR3 runs to 12 residues. V trimming: 6 bases; J trimming: 4 bases; junction bases outside the gene matches: 3. CDR3: CSAGQGGETQYF. The CDR3, as DNA: TGCAGTGCGGGACAGGGTGGAGAGACCCAGTACTTC.

The table lists this clonotype with a few counts. The genes are TRBV24-1 and TRBJ2-2, with TRBD2 as a possible D gene (6 bases). Germline values: CDR1 KGHDR, CDR2 SFDVKD. There are 11 residues in the CDR3. The V end was cut by 12 bases, the J end by 5 bases, with 9 bases between. This CDR3 is CAVAGTGELFF. CDR3 coding DNA: TGTGCCGTCGCGGGAACCGGGGAGCTGTTTTTT.

The chain is built from TRBV5-1 and TRBJ2-2; 9 bases agree with TRBD1. The junction had 4 bases not matched to a gene; V was cut back by 4 bases and J by 3 bases. The germline V gene encodes CDR1 SGHRS and CDR2 YFSETQ. CDR3 length: 15 amino acids. Written as DNA, the CDR3 is TGCGCCAGCAGCCCGGACAGGGGCTACACCGGGGAGCTGTTTTTT. Protein product: CASSPDRGYTGELFF.

The chain combines TRBV7-2 with TRBJ2-1; no definite D call. This CDR3 spans 15 amino acids. In germline, CDR1 is SGHTA, CDR2 FQGNSA. Trimming took off 5 bases at V and 0 bases at J, with 11 bases between the two ends. The chain's CDR3 is CASSPYASSYNEQFF. For the CDR3, the DNA is TGTGCCAGCAGCCCCTATGCGAGCTCCTACAATGAGCAGTTCTTC. The variable domain in full, completed from reference TRBV7-2 and TRBJ2-1, reads GAGVSQSPSNKVTEKGKDVELRCDPISGHTALYWYRQSLGQGLEFLIYFQGNSAPDKSGLPSDRFSAERTGGSVSTLTIQRTQQEDSAVYLCASSPYASSYNEQFFGPGTRLTVL.

This clonotype was observed a few times. V usage is TRBV7-2 and J usage is TRBJ2-5; unclear D gene. V lost 5 bases, J lost 4 bases, and 20 bases lay in between. Germline V CDR1 and CDR2: SGHTA, FQGNSA. The CDR3 runs to 16 residues. This CDR3 reads CASSPNGPRILETQYF. DNA of the CDR3: TGTGCCAGCAGCCCCAACGGACCTCGTATTTTAGAGACCCAGTACTTC.

V usage is TRBV15 and J usage is TRBJ1-1; TRBD1 matches at 9 bases. Looked up from germline, CDR1 is LNHNV and CDR2 is YYDKDF (reference sequence). J was trimmed by 3 bases and V by 5 bases; bases with no gene match: 4. The CDR3 has 14 amino acids. The CDR3 region has the DNA TGTGCCACCAGCTTCCGGACAGGGGACACTGAAGCTTTCTTT. Protein sequence: CATSFRTGDTEAFF.

The chain employs TRBV20-1 and TRBJ1-2; maybe TRBD1 (6 bases). Germline V gene data show CDR1 as DFQATT and CDR2 as SNEGSKA (reference sequence). The CDR3 has 12 amino acids. CDR3 loop: CRPDGGRDGYTF. The CDR3 DNA reads TGCAGGCCGGACGGGGGCAGGGATGGCTACACCTTC.

The chain joins TRBV4-1 to TRBJ2-7; 10 bases align to TRBD2. The CDR3 contains 15 residues. Germline V gene sequence: CDR1 MGHRA, CDR2 YSYEKL. Trimming took 6 bases from V and 3 from J; bases not matched to a gene: 8. The CDR3 spells CASRLLAGDRYEQYF. CDR3 coding DNA: TGCGCCAGCAGGCTTCTAGCGGGGGACCGCTACGAGCAGTACTTC.

By frequency in the sample, this clonotype is medium-sized (0.01 to 0.1%). The chain links TRBV7-6 to TRBJ1-5; D uncertain. Germline V gene data show CDR1 as SGHVS and CDR2 as FNYEAQ. The CDR3 has 12 amino acids. The V end lost 2 bases, the J end lost 7 bases, and 6 bases lay between the germline ends. This CDR3 is CASSLWRQPQHF. CDR3 bases: TGTGCCAGCAGCTTATGGAGGCAGCCCCAGCATTTT.

The CDR3 DNA is TGCGCCAGCAGCCAAGGGAGGCAGGGTGTCTACGAGCAGTACGTC. This encodes CASSQGRQGVYEQYV. V gene TRBV4-3 combines with J gene TRBJ2-7; D could derive from TRBD1 or TRBD2 (5 bases each). Germline assignment: CDR1 LGHNA and CDR2 YSLEER. This CDR3 is 15 amino acids long. V was shortened by 1 base and J by 3 bases, with 13 bases between the two germline ends.